This T cell receptor (beta chain) was identified in a study of early T cells in non-severe SARS-CoV-2 infection. For the study at large: RNA in bulk from unsorted whole blood was sequenced, and chains were unpaired.

The TCR library protocol was used to attach unique molecular identifiers. These identifiers were attached to individual cDNA molecules. TCRdb reanalysed the 5' RACE reads using MiXCR and keeps one entry per CDR3 protein. The repertoire holds 30,000 to 35,000 distinct CDR3 sequences, more than 4% seen once, with 5.9% in the top ten. Study results and caveats: Anti-spike CD8 responses were favored in VDJdb matching, and private and CD4 specificities were missed.

Worth noting for this clonotype: Antigen specificity is unknown.

Trimming cost V 0 bases and J 1 base, with 6 bases left between them. The CDR3 is 14 amino acids. Germline assignment: CDR1 SGDLS and CDR2 YYNGEE. This rearrangement joins TRBV9 to TRBJ2-3; D call uncertain. The sequencing input was whole blood. This receptor was taken from an adult who was a healthcare worker with PCR-confirmed SARS-CoV-2 infection or an uninfected control (not recorded which). The chain's CDR3 is CASSVVGGTDTQYF. Written as DNA, the CDR3 is TGTGCCAGCAGCGTAGTTGGAGGCACAGATACGCAGTATTTT.